This T cell receptor (beta chain) was recorded in a study of T cell responses to AZD1222 COVID-19 vaccine. The CDR3 spans 14 residues. The germline V gene encodes CDR1 SGHRS and CDR2 YFSETQ. Trimming pared 0 bases from V and 10 bases from J, leaving 14 bases between. TCRdb's copy holds only in-frame clones and misses some; the assay was immunoSEQ multiplex PCR. Of 150,000 to 200,000 clones listed, about 90% are singletons. The chain combines TRBV5-1 with TRBJ1-5; D ambiguous. The receptor's source is an adult who received the AZD1222 COVID-19 vaccine. The sample was peripheral blood, taken 28 days after the second AZD1222 dose. The CDR3 coding sequence is TGCGCCAGCAGCTTGGCCGCAGGCGTGGAACCCCAGCATTTT. It codes for CASSLAAGVEPQHF.